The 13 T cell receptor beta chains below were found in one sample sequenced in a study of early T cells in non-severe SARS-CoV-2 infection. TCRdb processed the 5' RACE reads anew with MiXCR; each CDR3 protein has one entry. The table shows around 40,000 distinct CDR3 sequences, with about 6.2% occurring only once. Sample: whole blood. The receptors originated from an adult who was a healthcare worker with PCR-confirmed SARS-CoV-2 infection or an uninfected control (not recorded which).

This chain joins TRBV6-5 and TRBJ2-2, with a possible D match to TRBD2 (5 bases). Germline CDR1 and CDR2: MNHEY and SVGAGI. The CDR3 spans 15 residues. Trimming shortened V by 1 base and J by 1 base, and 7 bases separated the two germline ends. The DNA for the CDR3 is TGTGCCAGCAGTTACTTTGGAGGGAACACCGGGGAGCTGTTTTTT. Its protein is CASSYFGGNTGELFF.

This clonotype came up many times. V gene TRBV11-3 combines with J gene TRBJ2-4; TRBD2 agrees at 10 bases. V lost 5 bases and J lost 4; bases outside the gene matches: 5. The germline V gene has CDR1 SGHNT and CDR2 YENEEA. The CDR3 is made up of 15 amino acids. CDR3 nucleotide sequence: TGTGCCAGCAGCGCCGGGACTAGCGAAAAAAACATTCAGTACTTC. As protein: CASSAGTSEKNIQYF. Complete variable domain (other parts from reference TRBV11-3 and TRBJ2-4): EAGVVQSPRYKIIEKKQPVAFWCNPISGHNTLYWYLQNLGQGPELLIRYENEEAVDDSQLPKDRFSAERLKGVDSTLKIQPAELGDSAVYLCASSAGTSEKNIQYFGAGTRLSVL.

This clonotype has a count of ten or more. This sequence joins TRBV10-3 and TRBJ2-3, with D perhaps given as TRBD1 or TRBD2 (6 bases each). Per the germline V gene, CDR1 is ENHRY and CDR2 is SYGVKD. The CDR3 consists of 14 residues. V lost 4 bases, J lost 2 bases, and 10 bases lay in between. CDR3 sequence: CAISVEGDTDTQYF. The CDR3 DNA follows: TGTGCCATCAGTGTGGAGGGGGACACAGATACGCAGTATTTT.

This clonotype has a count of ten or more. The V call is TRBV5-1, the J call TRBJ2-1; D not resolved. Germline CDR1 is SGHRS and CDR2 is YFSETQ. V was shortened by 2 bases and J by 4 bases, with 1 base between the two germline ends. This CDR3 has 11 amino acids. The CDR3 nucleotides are TGCGCCAGCAGCTTATACAATGAGCAGTTCTTC. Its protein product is CASSLYNEQFF.

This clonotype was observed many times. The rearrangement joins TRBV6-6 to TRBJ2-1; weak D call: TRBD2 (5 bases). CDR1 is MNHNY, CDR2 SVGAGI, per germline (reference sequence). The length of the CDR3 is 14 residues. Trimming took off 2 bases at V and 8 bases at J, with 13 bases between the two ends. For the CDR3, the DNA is TGTGCCAGCAGTTACCCTACTAGGAACGATGAGCAGTTCTTC. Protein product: CASSYPTRNDEQFF.

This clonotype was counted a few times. CDR3 protein: CASSSDVNQPQHF. DNA for the CDR3: TGTGCCAGCAGTTCGGACGTTAATCAGCCCCAGCATTTT. The chain combines TRBV7-2 with TRBJ1-5; D call uncertain. The germline V gene has CDR1 SGHTA and CDR2 FQGNSA. The CDR3 is 13 residues long. The V end was cut by 6 bases, the J end by 4 bases, with 10 bases between.

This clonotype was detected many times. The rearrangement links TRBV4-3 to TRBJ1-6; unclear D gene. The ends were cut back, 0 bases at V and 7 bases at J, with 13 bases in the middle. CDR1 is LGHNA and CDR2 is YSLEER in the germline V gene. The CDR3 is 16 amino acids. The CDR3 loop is CASSQDRDITNSPLHF. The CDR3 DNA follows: TGCGCCAGCAGCCAAGATCGTGACATTACGAATTCACCCCTCCACTTT.

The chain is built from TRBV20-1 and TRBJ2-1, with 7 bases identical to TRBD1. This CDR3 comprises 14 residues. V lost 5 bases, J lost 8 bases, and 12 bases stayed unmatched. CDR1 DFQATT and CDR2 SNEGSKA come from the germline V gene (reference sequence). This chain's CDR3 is CSAYRNLGGDEQFF. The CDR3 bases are TGCAGTGCTTACCGTAATCTAGGGGGCGATGAGCAGTTCTTC.

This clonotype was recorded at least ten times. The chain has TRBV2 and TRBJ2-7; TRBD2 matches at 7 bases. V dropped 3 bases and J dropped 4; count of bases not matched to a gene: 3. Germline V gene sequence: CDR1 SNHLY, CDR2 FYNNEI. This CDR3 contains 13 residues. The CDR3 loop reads CASSDGTTYEQYF. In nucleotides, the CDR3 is TGTGCCAGCAGTGACGGGACTACTTACGAGCAGTACTTC.

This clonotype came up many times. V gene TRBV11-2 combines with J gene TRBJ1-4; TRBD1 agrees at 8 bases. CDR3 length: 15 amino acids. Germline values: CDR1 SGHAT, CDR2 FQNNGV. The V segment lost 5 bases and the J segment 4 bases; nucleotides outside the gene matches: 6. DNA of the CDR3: TGTGCCAGCAGCACACAGGGGGTCGGTAATGAAAAACTGTTTTTT. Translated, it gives CASSTQGVGNEKLFF.

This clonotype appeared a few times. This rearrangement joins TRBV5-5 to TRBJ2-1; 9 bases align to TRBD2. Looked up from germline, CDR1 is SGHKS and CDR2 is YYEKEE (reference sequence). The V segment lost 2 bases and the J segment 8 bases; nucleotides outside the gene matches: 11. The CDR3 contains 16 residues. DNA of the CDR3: TGTGCCAGCAGCTTAATCTCAGGTAGCGGGAGTGATGAGCAGTTCTTC. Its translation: CASSLISGSGSDEQFF.

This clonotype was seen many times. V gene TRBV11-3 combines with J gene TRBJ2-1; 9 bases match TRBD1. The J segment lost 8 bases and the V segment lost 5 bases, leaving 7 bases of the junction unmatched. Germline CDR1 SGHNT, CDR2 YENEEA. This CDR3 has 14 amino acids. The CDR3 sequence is CASSLGTGWDEQFF. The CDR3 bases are TGTGCCAGCAGCCTCGGGACAGGGTGGGATGAGCAGTTCTTC.

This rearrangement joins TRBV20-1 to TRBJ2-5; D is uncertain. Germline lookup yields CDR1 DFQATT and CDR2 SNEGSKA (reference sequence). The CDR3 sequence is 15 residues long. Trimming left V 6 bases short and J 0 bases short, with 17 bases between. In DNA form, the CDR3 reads TGCAGTGCCCTCCGGGCCCCACCTAACCAAGAGACCCAGTACTTC. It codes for CSALRAPPNQETQYF.